This TCR beta chain derives from a study of CD8+CD57+ T cells in acquired aplastic anemia. The study, taken as a whole, reports: Between patients and controls, 25 to 30 CD8+ CDR3 sequences were found in common.

Trimming cost V 5 bases and J 4 bases, with 9 bases left between them. Germline lookup yields CDR1 SNHLY and CDR2 FYNNEI. The CDR3 spans 12 residues. Patients chosen for sequencing had shown CD8+CD57+ cell expansion by flow cytometry. The sample holds a few counts of this clonotype. Antigen specificity is unknown. According to the study, genomic DNA was the template for TCR beta VDJ and CDR3 profiling. One entry per CDR3 protein results from TCRdb running MiXCR on the reads. The sample yields under 200,000 distinct CDR3 sequences, nearly 50% seen once. The sequenced material came from sorted CD4+, CD8+, or CD8+CD57+ T cells (not recorded which) from PBMCs. V usage is TRBV2 and J usage is TRBJ2-7; D is undetermined. The receptor was isolated from a human donor with aplastic anemia. CDR3 sequence (DNA): TGTGCCAGCAGTTCCAGGCCGTACGAGCAGTACTTC. The encoded protein is CASSSRPYEQYF.